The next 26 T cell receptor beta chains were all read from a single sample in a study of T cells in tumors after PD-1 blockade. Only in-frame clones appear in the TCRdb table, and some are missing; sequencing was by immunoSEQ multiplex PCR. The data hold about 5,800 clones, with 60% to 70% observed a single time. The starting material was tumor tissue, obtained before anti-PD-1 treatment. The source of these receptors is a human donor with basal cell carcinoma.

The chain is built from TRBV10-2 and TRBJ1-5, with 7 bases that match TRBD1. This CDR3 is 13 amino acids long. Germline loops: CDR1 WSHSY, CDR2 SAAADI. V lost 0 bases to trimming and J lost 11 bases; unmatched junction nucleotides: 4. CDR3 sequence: CASSESDDRAQHF. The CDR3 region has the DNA TGCGCCAGCAGTGAGTCGGACGACAGGGCCCAGCATTTT.

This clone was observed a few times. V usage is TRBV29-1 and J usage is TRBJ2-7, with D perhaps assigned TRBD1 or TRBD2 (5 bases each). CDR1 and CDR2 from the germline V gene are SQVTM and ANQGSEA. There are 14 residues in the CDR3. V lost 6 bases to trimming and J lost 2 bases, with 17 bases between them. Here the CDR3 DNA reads TGCAGCGTAACCGAGGGCGTAGGGGCCTACGAGCAGTACTTC. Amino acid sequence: CSVTEGVGAYEQYF.

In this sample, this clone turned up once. The CDR3 loop is CASSSLGRVGSSEQYF. CDR3 in DNA: TGTGCCAGCAGTTCCCTCGGCAGGGTAGGTTCTTCCGAGCAGTACTTC. The chain has TRBV27 and TRBJ2-7; a possible D gene is TRBD1 (5 bases). CDR3 size: 16 residues. Germline V gene lookup returns CDR1 MNHEY and CDR2 SMNVEV (reference sequence). The ends were cut back, 4 bases at V and 6 bases at J, with 22 bases in the middle.

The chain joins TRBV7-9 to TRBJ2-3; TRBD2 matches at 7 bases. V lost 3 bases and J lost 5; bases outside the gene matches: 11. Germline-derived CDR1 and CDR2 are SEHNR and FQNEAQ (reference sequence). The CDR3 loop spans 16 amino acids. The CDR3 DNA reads TGTGCCAGCAGCTTCGAAGGCGTGGGGGGGATAGATACGCAGTATTTT. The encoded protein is CASSFEGVGGIDTQYF.

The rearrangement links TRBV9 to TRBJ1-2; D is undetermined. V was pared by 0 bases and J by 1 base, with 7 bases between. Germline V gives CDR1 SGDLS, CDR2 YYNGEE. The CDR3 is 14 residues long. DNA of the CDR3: TGTGCCAGCAGCGTAGGGACGGTTAACTATGGCTACACCTTC. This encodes CASSVGTVNYGYTF.

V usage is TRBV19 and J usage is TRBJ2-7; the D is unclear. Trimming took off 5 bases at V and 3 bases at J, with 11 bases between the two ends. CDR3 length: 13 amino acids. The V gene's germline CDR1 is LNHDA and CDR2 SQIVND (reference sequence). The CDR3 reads CASSLKVFYEQYF. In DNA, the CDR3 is TGTGCCAGTAGTTTAAAGGTCTTCTACGAGCAGTACTTC.

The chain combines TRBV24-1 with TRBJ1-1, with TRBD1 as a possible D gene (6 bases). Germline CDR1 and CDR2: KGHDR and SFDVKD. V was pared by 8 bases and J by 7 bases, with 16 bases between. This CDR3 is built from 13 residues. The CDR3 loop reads CATKQGPGGEAFF. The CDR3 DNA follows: TGTGCCACCAAGCAGGGGCCGGGGGGTGAAGCTTTCTTT.

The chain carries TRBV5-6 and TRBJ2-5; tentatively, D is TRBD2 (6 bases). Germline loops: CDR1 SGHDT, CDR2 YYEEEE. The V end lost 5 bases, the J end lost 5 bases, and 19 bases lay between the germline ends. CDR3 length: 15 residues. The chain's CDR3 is CASSAGPREGETQYF. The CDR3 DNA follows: TGTGCCAGCAGTGCGGGACCTAGGGAAGGGGAGACCCAGTACTTC. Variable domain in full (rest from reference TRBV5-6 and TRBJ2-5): DAGVTQSPTHLIKTRGQQVTLRCSPKSGHDTVSWYQQALGQGPQFIFQYYEEEERQRGNFPDRFSGHQFPNYSSELNVNALLLGDSALYLCASSAGPREGETQYFGPGTRLLVL.

DNA for the CDR3: TGTGCCAGCGGGAAGACAGGGAGGACTGAAGCTTTCTTT. Translating gives CASGKTGRTEAFF. The rearrangement uses TRBV3-1 (or the pseudogene TRBV3-2) and TRBJ1-1; 7 bases fit TRBD1. The V segment lost 8 bases and the J segment 5 bases; nucleotides outside the gene matches: 8. The CDR3 spans 13 residues. The germline gives CDR1 LGHDT, CDR2 YNNKEL (reference sequence).

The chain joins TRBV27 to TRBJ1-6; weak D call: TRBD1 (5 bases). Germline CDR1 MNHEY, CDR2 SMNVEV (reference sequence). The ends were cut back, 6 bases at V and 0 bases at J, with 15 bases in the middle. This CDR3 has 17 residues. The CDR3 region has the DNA TGTGCCAGCAGGGGGGAACAGTTAAGCTCCTATAATTCACCCCTCCACTTT. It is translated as CASRGEQLSSYNSPLHF.

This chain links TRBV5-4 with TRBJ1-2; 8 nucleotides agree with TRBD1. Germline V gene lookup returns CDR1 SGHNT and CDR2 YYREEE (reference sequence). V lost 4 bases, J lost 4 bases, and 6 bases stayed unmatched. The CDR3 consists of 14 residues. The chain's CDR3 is CASSAGQEIYGYTF. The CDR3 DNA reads TGTGCCAGCAGCGCGGGACAGGAGATCTATGGCTACACCTTC.

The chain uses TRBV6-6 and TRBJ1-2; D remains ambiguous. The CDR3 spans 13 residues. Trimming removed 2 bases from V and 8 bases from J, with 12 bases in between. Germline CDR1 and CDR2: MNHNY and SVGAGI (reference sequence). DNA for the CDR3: TGTGCCAGCAGTTACGAGGTCCGTGGGGGCTACACCTTC. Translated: CASSYEVRGGYTF.

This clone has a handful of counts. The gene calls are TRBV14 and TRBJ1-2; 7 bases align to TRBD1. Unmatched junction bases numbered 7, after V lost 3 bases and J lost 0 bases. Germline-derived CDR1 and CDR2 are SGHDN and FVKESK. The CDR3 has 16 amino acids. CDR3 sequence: CASSHFAGGTNYGYTF. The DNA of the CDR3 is TGTGCCAGCAGCCATTTTGCAGGGGGAACTAACTATGGCTACACCTTC. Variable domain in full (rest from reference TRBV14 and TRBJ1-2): EAGVTQFPSHSVIEKGQTVTLRCDPISGHDNLYWYRRVMGKEIKFLLHFVKESKQDESGMPNNRFLAERTGGTYSTLKVQPAELEDSGVYFCASSHFAGGTNYGYTFGSGTRLTVV.

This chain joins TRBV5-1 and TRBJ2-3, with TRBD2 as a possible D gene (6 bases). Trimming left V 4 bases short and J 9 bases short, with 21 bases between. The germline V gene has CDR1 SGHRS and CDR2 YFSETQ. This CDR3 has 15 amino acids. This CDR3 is CASSRGSGSLMTQYF. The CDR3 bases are TGCGCCAGCAGCCGGGGGTCAGGGTCCTTAATGACGCAGTATTTT.

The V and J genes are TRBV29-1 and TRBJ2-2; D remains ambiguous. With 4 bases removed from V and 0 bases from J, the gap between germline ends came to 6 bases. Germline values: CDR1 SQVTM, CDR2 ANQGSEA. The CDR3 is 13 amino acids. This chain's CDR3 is CSVALSNTGELFF. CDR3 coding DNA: TGCAGCGTTGCCCTATCGAACACCGGGGAGCTGTTTTTT.

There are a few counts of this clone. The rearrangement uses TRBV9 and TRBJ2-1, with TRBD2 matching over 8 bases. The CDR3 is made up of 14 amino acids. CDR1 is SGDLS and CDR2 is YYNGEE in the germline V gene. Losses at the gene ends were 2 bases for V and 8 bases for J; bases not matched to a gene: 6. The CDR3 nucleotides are TGTGCCAGCAGCGTGGGACTAGATCAACATGAGCAGTTCTTC. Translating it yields CASSVGLDQHEQFF.

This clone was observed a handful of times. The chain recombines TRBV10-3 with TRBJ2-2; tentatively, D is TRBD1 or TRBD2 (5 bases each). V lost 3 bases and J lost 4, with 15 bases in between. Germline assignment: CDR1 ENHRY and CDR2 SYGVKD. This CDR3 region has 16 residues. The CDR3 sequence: CAISDLGAASTGELFF. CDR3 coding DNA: TGTGCCATCAGTGACCTCGGGGCGGCGTCCACCGGGGAGCTGTTTTTT.

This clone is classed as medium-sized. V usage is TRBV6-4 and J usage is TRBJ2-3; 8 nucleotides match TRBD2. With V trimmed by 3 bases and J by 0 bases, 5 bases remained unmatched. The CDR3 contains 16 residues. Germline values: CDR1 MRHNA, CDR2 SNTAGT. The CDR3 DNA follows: TGTGCCAGCAGTGAACTAAGCGGGAGTAGCACAGATACGCAGTATTTT. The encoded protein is CASSELSGSSTDTQYF.

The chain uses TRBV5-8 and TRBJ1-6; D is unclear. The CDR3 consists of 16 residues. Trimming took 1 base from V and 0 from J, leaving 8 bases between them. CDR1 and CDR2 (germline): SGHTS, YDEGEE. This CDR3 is CASSLSTSSYNSPLHF. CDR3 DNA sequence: TGTGCCAGCAGCTTGTCGACCAGCTCCTATAATTCACCCCTCCACTTT.

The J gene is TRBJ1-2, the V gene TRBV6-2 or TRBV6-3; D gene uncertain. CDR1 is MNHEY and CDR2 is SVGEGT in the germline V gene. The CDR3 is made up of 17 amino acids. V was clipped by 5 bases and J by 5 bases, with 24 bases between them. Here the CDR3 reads CASSTLSLPRFKYGYTF. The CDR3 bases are TGTGCCAGCAGTACCCTAAGCTTACCTCGCTTCAAATATGGCTACACCTTC.

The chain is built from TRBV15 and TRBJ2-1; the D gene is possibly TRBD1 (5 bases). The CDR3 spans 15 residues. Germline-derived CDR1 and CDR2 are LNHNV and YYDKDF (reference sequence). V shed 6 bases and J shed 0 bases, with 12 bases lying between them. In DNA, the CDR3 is TGTGCCACCAGGTGGGGCAGGAACTCCTACAATGAGCAGTTCTTC. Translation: CATRWGRNSYNEQFF.

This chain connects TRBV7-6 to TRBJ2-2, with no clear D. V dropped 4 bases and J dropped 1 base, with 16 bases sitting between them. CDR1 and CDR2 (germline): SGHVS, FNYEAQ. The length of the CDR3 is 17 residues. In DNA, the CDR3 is TGTGCCAGCAGCTCCCGAGAGGCCCCCTTGAACACCGGGGAGCTGTTTTTT. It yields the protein CASSSREAPLNTGELFF.

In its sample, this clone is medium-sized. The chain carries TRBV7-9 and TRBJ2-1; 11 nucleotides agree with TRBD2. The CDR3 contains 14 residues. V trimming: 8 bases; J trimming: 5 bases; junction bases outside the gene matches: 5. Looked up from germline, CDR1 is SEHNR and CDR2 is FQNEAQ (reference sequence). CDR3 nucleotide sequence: TGTGCCAGCGGTAGCGGGGGGGCCCACAATGAGCAGTTCTTC. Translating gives CASGSGGAHNEQFF.

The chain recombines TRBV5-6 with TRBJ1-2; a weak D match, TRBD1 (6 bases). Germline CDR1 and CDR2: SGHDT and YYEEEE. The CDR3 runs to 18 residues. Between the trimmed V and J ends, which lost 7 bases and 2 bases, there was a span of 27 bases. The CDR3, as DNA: TGTGCCAGCTTCCGGACCAGGGGCGGTGGACTATCGAACTATGGCTACACCTTC. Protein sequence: CASFRTRGGGLSNYGYTF.

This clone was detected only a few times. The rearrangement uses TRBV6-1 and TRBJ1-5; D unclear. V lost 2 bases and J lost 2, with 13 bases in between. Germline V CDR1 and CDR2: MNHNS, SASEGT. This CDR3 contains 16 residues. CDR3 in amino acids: CASSELGLWGNQPQHF. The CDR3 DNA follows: TGTGCCAGCAGTGAATTGGGGTTGTGGGGCAATCAGCCCCAGCATTTT.

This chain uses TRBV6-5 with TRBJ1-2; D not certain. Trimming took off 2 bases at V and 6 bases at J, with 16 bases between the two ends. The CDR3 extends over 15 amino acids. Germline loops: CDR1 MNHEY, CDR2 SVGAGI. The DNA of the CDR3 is TGTGCCAGCAGTTACCTCCCCCCGGGATATAATGGCTACACCTTC. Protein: CASSYLPPGYNGYTF.